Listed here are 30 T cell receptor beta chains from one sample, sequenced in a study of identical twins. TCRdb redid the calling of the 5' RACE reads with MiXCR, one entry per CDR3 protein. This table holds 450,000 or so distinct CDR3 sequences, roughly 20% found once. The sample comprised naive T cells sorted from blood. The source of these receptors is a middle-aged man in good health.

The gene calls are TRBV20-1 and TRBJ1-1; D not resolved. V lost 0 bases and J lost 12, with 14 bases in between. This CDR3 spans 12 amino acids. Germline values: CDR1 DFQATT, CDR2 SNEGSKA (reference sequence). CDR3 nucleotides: TGCAGTGCTAGAGATCTCGGACCCAACACTTTCTTT. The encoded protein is CSARDLGPNTFF.

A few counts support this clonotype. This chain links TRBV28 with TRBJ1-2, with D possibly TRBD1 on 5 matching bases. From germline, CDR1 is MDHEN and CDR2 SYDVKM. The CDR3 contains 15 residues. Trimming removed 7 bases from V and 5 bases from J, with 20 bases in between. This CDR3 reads CASTKGGAKRYGYTF. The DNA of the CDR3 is TGTGCCAGCACGAAGGGAGGGGCAAAGCGATATGGCTACACCTTC.

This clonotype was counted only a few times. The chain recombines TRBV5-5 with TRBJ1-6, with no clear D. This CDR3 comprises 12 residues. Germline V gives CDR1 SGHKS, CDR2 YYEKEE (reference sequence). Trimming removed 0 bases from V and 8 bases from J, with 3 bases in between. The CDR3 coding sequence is TGTGCCAGCAGCTTGGTTGATTCACCCCTCCACTTT. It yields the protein CASSLVDSPLHF.

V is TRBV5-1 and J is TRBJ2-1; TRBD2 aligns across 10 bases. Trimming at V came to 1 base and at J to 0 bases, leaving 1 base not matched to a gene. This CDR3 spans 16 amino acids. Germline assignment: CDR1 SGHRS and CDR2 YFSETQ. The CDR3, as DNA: TGCGCCAGCAGCTTGACTAGCGGGGCCTCCTACAATGAGCAGTTCTTC. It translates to CASSLTSGASYNEQFF.

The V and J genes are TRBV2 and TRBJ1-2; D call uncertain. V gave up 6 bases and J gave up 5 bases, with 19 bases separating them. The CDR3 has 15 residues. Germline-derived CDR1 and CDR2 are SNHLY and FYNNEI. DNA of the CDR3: TGTGCCAGCAGCGGGGAGATAAAATACAGTTATGGCTACACCTTC. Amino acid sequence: CASSGEIKYSYGYTF.

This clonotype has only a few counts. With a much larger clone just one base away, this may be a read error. The CDR3 coding sequence is TGTGCCAGCAGTGATAGGGGAAAGGGCTACGAGCAGTTCTTC. Amino acid sequence: CASSDRGKGYEQFF. The chain couples TRBV6-1 to TRBJ2-7, with D possibly TRBD1 on 5 matching bases. The J call may not be correct, given that the DNA end is closer to TRBJ2-1. This CDR3 has 14 amino acids. From germline, CDR1 is MNHNS and CDR2 SASEGT.

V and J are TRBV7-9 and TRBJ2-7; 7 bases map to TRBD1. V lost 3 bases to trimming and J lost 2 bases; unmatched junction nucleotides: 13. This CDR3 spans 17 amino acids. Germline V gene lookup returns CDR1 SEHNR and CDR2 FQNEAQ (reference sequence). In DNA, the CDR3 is TGTGCCAGCAGCTTTAATGTTCGAACAGGGGATCCCTACGAGCAGTACTTC. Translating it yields CASSFNVRTGDPYEQYF.

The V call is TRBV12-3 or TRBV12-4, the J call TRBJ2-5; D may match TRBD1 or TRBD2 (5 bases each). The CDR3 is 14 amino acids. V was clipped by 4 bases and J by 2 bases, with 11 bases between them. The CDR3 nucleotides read TGTGCCAGCAGTTCCGCAGGGAGACAAGAGACCCAGTACTTC. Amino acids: CASSSAGRQETQYF.

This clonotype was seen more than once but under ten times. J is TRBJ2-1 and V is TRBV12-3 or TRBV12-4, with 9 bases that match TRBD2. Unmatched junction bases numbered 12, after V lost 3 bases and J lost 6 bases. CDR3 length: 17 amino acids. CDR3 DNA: TGTGCCAGCAGTTTCACTGGGCTAGCGGGGTTCAGCAATGAGCAGTTCTTC. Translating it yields CASSFTGLAGFSNEQFF.

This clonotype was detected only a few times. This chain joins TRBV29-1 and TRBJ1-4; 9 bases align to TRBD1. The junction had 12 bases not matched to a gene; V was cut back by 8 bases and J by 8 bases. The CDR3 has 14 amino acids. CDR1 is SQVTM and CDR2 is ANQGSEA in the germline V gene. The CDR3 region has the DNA TGCAGCTTTTCCCTGACAGGGGGGGGAGAAAAACTGTTTTTT. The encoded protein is CSFSLTGGGEKLFF.

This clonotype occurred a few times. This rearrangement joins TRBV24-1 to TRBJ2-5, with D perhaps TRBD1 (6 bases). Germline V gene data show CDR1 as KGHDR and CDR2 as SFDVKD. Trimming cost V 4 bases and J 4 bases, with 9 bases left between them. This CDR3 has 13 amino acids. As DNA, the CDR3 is TGTGCCACCAGTGACAGGGGTACAGAGACCCAGTACTTC. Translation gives CATSDRGTETQYF.

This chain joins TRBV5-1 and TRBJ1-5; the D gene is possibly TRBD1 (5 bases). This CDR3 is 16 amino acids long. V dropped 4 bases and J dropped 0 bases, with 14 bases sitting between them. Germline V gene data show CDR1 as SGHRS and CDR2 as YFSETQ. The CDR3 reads CASSAGTGGSNQPQHF. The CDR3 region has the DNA TGCGCCAGCAGCGCAGGGACCGGGGGTAGCAATCAGCCCCAGCATTTT.

CDR3 nucleotide sequence: TGTGCCAGCAGCTTAACAGGACGGGTCACAGATACGCAGTATTTT. Its protein is CASSLTGRVTDTQYF. The chain joins TRBV7-3 to TRBJ2-3; D ambiguous. This CDR3 has 15 residues. Trimming stripped 0 bases from V and 2 bases from J, with 9 bases between. CDR1 and CDR2 (germline): SGHTA, FQGTGA.

Here the CDR3 DNA reads TGTGCCAGCAGTGATAGGGACAGGCGTCATTGGAATTCACCCCTCCACTTT. Protein product: CASSDRDRRHWNSPLHF. The chain links TRBV6-1 to TRBJ1-6, with TRBD1 matching over 8 bases. V trimming: 3 bases; J trimming: 7 bases; junction bases outside the gene matches: 11. CDR3 size: 17 residues. Germline lookup yields CDR1 MNHNS and CDR2 SASEGT.

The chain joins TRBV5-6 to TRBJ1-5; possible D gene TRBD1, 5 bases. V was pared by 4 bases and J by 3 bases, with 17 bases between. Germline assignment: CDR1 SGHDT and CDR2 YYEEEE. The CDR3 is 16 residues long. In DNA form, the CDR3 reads TGTGCCAGCAGCACTCGGGGCGAGTCATTCAATCAGCCCCAGCATTTT. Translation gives CASSTRGESFNQPQHF.

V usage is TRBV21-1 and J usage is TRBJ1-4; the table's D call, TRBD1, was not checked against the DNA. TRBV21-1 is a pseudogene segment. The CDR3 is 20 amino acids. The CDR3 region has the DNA TGTGCCAGCAGCCCGACGGGTTGGGACAGCCTTAATGCAGCTAATGAAAAACTGTTTTTT. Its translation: CASSPTGWDSLNAANEKLFF.

DNA for the CDR3: TGCAGTGCTAGAGCCCTAGCGGCACCCTTCTACGAGCAGTACTTC. Its protein is CSARALAAPFYEQYF. V is TRBV20-1 and J is TRBJ2-7; 7 bases agree with TRBD2. The CDR3 consists of 15 residues. The J segment lost 3 bases and the V segment lost 1 base, leaving 9 bases of the junction unmatched. Germline values: CDR1 DFQATT, CDR2 SNEGSKA (reference sequence).

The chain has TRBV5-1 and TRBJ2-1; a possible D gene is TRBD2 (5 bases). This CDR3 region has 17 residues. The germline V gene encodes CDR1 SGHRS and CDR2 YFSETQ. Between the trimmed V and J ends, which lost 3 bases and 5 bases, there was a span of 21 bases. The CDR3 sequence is CASSSSGRTAIDNEQFF. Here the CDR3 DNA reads TGCGCCAGCAGCTCCTCTGGCCGGACTGCAATTGACAATGAGCAGTTCTTC.

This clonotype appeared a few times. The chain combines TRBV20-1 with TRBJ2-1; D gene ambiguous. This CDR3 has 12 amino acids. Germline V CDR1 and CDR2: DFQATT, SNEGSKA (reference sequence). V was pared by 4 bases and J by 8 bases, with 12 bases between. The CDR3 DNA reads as TGCAGTGCTACTCCCCCCCCAGATGAGCAGTTCTTC. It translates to CSATPPPDEQFF.

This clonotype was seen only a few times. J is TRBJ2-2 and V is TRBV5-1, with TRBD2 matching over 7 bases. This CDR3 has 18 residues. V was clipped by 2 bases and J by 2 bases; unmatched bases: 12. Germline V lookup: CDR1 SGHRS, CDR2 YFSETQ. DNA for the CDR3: TGCGCCAGCAGCTTCAACCCCAGCGGGGCCATCAACACCGGGGAGCTGTTTTTT. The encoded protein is CASSFNPSGAINTGELFF.

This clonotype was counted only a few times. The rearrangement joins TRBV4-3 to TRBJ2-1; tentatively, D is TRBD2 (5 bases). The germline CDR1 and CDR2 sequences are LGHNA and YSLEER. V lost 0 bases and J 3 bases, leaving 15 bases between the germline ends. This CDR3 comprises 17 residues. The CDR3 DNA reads TGCGCCAGCAGCCAAGAACCCTTGGCTAGCAACTACAATGAGCAGTTCTTC. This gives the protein CASSQEPLASNYNEQFF.

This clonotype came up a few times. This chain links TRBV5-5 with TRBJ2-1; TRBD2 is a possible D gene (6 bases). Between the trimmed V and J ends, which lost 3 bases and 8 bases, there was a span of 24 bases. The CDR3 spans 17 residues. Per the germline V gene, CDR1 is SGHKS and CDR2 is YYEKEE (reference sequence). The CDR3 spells CASSSSLMATSFYEQFF. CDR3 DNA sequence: TGTGCCAGCAGCTCATCGTTGATGGCGACTAGTTTCTATGAGCAGTTCTTC.

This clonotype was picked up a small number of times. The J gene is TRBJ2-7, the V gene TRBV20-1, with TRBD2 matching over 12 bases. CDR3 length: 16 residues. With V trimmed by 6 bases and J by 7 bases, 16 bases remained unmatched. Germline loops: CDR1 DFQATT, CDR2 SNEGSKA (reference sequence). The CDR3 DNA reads TGCAGTGCATCTAAGCCCTTACTAGCGGGAGGTGGAGAGCAGTACTTC. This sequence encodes CSASKPLLAGGGEQYF.

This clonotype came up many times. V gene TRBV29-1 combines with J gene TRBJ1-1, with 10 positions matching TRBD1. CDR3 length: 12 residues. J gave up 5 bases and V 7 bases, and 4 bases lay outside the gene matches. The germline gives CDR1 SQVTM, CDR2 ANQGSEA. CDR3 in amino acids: CSAGQGGTEAFF. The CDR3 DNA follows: TGCAGCGCCGGACAGGGGGGGACTGAAGCTTTCTTT.

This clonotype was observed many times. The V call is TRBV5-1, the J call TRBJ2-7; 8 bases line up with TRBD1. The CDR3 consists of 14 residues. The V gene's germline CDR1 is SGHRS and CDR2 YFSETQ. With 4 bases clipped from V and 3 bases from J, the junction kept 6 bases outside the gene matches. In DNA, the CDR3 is TGCGCCAGCAGCCACCCCGACAGGGGCTACGAGCAGTACTTC. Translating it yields CASSHPDRGYEQYF.

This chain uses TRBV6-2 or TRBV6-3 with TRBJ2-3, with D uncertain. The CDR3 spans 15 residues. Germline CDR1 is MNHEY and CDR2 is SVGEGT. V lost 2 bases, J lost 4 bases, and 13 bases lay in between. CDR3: CASSYGLVSPDTQYF. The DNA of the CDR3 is TGTGCCAGCAGTTACGGATTAGTATCGCCAGATACGCAGTATTTT.

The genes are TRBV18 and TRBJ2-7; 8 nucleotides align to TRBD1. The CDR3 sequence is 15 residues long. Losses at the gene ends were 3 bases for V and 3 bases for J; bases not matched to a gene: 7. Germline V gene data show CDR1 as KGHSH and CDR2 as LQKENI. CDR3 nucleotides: TGTGCCAGCTCACCTGGGACAGGCGTGAACTACGAGCAGTACTTC. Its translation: CASSPGTGVNYEQYF.

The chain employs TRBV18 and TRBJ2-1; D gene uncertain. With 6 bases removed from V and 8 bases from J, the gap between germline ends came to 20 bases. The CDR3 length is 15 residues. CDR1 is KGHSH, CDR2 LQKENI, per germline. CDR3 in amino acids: CASSVSSTVGYEQFF. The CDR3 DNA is TGTGCCAGCTCTGTCAGCTCTACGGTTGGGTATGAGCAGTTCTTC.

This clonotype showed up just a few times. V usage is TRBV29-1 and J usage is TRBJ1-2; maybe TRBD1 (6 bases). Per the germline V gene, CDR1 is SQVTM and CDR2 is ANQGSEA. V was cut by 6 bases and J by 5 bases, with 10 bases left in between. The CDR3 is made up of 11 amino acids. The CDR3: CSVDGQYGYTF. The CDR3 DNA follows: TGCAGCGTCGATGGACAGTATGGCTACACCTTC.

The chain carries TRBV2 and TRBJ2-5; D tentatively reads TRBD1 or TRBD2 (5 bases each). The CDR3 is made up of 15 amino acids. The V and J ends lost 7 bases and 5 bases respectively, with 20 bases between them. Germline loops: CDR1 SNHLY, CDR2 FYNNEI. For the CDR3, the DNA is TGTGCCAGCATAGGGTCCTCAGGGAGATGGGAGACCCAGTACTTC. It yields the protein CASIGSSGRWETQYF.